The next 14 T cell receptor beta chains were all read from a single sample in a study of cytomegalovirus exposure and HLA in healthy donors. It was with 60 Vbeta and 13 Jbeta primers that the PCR ran. Measured with immunoSEQ multiplex PCR; TCRdb has only the in-frame clones, and not every one. This sample has about 280,000 clones, with approximately 90% found just once. What was sequenced was PBMCs. These receptor sequences come from a woman between 18 and 29 years old in good health and CMV-seronegative.

The chain recombines TRBV5-6 with TRBJ2-3, with 9 positions matching TRBD2. V trimming: 1 base; J trimming: 10 bases; junction bases outside the gene matches: 13. CDR1 and CDR2 (germline): SGHDT, YYEEEE. There are 16 residues in the CDR3. The CDR3 DNA follows: TGTGCCAGCAGCTTGAATAGCGGGGGCCCGCAGGGGCCGCAGTATTTT. It translates to CASSLNSGGPQGPQYF.

This chain joins TRBV9 and TRBJ2-1; tentatively, D is TRBD2 (7 bases). Looked up from germline, CDR1 is SGDLS and CDR2 is YYNGEE. The CDR3 spans 15 residues. V was trimmed by 3 bases and J by 7 bases, leaving 17 bases between them. In DNA, the CDR3 is TGTGCCAGCAGCGAGGGGGGGCAGGGTAGGAATGAGCAGTTCTTC. Amino acid sequence: CASSEGGQGRNEQFF.

The chain uses TRBV9 and TRBJ2-3; the match to TRBD2 covers 12 bases. This CDR3 region has 19 residues. The V gene end was trimmed by 5 bases and the J gene end by 0 bases; junction bases not matched to a gene: 13. Germline V lookup: CDR1 SGDLS, CDR2 YYNGEE. As DNA, the CDR3 is TGTGCCAGCAGTCACACTCTAGCGGGGGGGCGCCCGAGCACAGATACGCAGTATTTT. Its translation is CASSHTLAGGRPSTDTQYF.

The chain has TRBV5-1 and TRBJ2-1; 8 nucleotides match TRBD1. Germline V lookup: CDR1 SGHRS, CDR2 YFSETQ. The V segment lost 4 bases and the J segment 3 bases; nucleotides outside the gene matches: 9. The CDR3 loop spans 16 amino acids. CDR3 residues: CASSLSTGEFYNEQFF. The CDR3, as DNA: TGCGCCAGCAGCCTGTCGACAGGGGAGTTCTACAATGAGCAGTTCTTC.

J is TRBJ1-1 and V is TRBV19; 7 bases map to TRBD1. The ends lost 3 bases at V and 3 bases at J; junction bases unmatched: 4. Looked up from germline, CDR1 is LNHDA and CDR2 is SQIVND (reference sequence). The CDR3 is 14 residues long. The CDR3 nucleotides are TGTGCCAGTAGTATTGGCAGGGGGGACACTGAAGCTTTCTTT. This codes for CASSIGRGDTEAFF.

The V gene is TRBV19, the J gene TRBJ2-7, with 8 bases identical to TRBD2. The trim removed 4 bases at V and 4 bases at J, leaving 12 bases unmatched. The CDR3 is 16 residues long. CDR1 and CDR2 (germline): LNHDA, SQIVND (reference sequence). The CDR3, as DNA: TGTGCCAGTAGTACCGGACTCGGGGGGGATATGTACGAGCAGTACTTC. This codes for CASSTGLGGDMYEQYF.

V gene TRBV7-9 combines with J gene TRBJ2-2, with D maybe TRBD1 (5 bases). The ends were cut back, 1 base at V and 7 bases at J, with 13 bases in the middle. The CDR3 runs 15 residues. Germline V lookup: CDR1 SEHNR, CDR2 FQNEAQ (reference sequence). CDR3 amino acids: CASSLDRSHGGELFF. In DNA, the CDR3 is TGTGCCAGCAGCTTAGACAGGTCTCATGGCGGGGAGCTGTTTTTT.

The CDR3: CASSAPGQGVYGYTF. The CDR3 DNA is TGTGCCAGCAGCGCGCCGGGACAGGGGGTCTATGGCTACACCTTC. This chain uses TRBV9 with TRBJ1-2, with 11 bases matching TRBD1. Germline CDR1 and CDR2: SGDLS and YYNGEE. The CDR3 covers 15 residues. The J segment lost 4 bases and the V segment lost 3 bases, leaving 5 bases of the junction unmatched.

V is TRBV6-5 and J is TRBJ1-2, with 7 bases aligning to TRBD1. V shed 0 bases, J shed 4 bases, and the junction held 5 bases outside the gene matches. CDR3 length: 15 residues. Germline loops: CDR1 MNHEY, CDR2 SVGAGI. The CDR3 coding sequence is TGTGCCAGCAGTTACTCAGGGGGCGACCCCTATGGCTACACCTTC. Amino acid sequence: CASSYSGGDPYGYTF.

The rearrangement uses TRBV13 and TRBJ2-1; 10 positions match TRBD1. V trimming: 4 bases; J trimming: 3 bases; junction bases outside the gene matches: 9. Per the germline V gene, CDR1 is PRHDT and CDR2 is FYEKMQ (reference sequence). The CDR3 contains 17 residues. The CDR3 here is CASSSLSGDRGYNEQFF. As DNA, the CDR3 is TGTGCCAGCAGCTCACTATCGGGGGACAGGGGCTACAATGAGCAGTTCTTC.

The table lists this clone with a count of one. This chain uses TRBV6-5 with TRBJ1-2, with D perhaps matching TRBD1 (5 bases). CDR3 size: 11 residues. CDR1 is MNHEY, CDR2 SVGAGI, per germline. V lost 5 bases to trimming and J lost 7 bases, with 8 bases between them. This CDR3 is CASSQGSGYTF. The CDR3 DNA is TGTGCCAGCAGTCAGGGTAGTGGCTACACCTTC.

V and J are TRBV30 and TRBJ1-4; TRBD1 matches at 7 bases. With 1 base clipped from V and 5 bases from J, the junction kept 4 bases outside the gene matches. CDR1 GTSNPN and CDR2 SVGIG come from the germline V gene (reference sequence). The CDR3 length is 14 residues. CDR3 sequence (DNA): TGTGCCTGGAGTGGGACAGGCTTAAATGAAAAACTGTTTTTT. Translation gives CAWSGTGLNEKLFF.

This chain connects TRBV5-1 to TRBJ2-2, with 7 nucleotides matching TRBD2. CDR3 size: 14 residues. V was pared by 0 bases and J by 7 bases, with 3 bases of the junction left unmatched. Germline assignment: CDR1 SGHRS and CDR2 YFSETQ. The CDR3: CASSLERGGGELFF. The CDR3 bases are TGCGCCAGCAGCTTGGAGCGGGGAGGCGGGGAGCTGTTTTTT.

The chain is built from TRBV4-1 and TRBJ1-1; a weak D match, TRBD1 (5 bases). This CDR3 has 20 amino acids. Per germline, CDR1 MGHRA and CDR2 YSYEKL. The V end was cut by 3 bases, the J end by 0 bases, with 26 bases between. The CDR3 region has the DNA TGCGCCAGCAGCCACCTCACGTCATGGGAACCGGGACTGTTGAACACTGAAGCTTTCTTT. Translated, it gives CASSHLTSWEPGLLNTEAFF.